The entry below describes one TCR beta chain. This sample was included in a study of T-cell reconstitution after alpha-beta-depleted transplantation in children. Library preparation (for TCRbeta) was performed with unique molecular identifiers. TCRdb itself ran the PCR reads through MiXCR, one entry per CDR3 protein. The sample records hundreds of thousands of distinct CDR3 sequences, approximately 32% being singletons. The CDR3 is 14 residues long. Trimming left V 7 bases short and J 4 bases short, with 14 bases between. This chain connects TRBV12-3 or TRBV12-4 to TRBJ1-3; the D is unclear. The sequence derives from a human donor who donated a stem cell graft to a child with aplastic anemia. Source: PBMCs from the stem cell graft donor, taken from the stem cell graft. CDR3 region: CASISSAGGNTIYF. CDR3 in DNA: TGTGCCAGCATATCTTCGGCGGGGGGAAACACCATATATTTT.